This T cell receptor (beta chain) came from a study of blood T cell repertoires in COVID-19. Study-level background: Sites in the United States, Italy and Spain provided acute and convalescent COVID-19 samples. The cDNA or gDNA used as material had been derived from T cells, B-cell-depleted T cells, or PBMCs.

V shed 6 bases and J shed 9 bases, with 18 bases lying between them. Germline V CDR1 and CDR2: MNHEY, SVGAGI. The CDR3 has 14 amino acids. In the source study's methods: Nucleated cell counts were estimated from reference gene primer amplification. Measured with immunoSEQ multiplex PCR; TCRdb has only the in-frame clones, and not every one. D and trimming were read from the DNA, whereas the V and J calls and clone size are those reported in that table. The sample includes about 250,000 clones, around 85% of them seen just once. This clone was seen only once. The sample consisted of peripheral blood. This TCR came from a human donor with COVID-19, enrolled during active disease. The donor label of this sample is uncertain. The rearrangement joins TRBV6-5 to TRBJ2-1; weak D call: TRBD1 (6 bases). For the CDR3, the DNA is TGTGCCAGCAGGCCGGGACATCGACCGGGTGAGCAGTTCTTC. Protein: CASRPGHRPGEQFF.